This TCR beta chain was found in a study of TIL therapy for anti-PD-1-resistant metastatic lung cancer. Study overall: Most patients had lung adenocarcinoma; a few tumors were EGFR-mutant, two ALK-rearranged; half smoked currently or formerly. Tumors carried a median roughly 1.5 non-synonymous mutations per megabase. Study results and limitations: The cohort had more treatment-naive, never-smoker and oncogene-addicted patients than typical.

Remarks on this clone: Its antigen is currently unknown.

The immunoSEQ assay was v3. Survey-level samples got approximately 1.8 million read pairs; deep-level samples got roughly 5-6 million. Method: immunoSEQ multiplex PCR; TCRdb's copy keeps in-frame clones and lacks some. The profile shows about 21,000 clones, 60% to 85% of them singletons. The time point was: pre-treatment sample, taken before nivolumab and TIL therapy. Germline V lookup: CDR1 SGHVS, CDR2 FQNEAQ. Trimming took 5 bases from V and 2 from J, leaving 17 bases between them. The CDR3 contains 16 residues. Sequencing was performed on blood, taken at baseline. The rearrangement uses TRBV7-8 and TRBJ2-3; D is uncertain. This receptor was taken from a person between 30 and 80 years old with non-small cell lung cancer. The DNA for the CDR3 is TGTGCCAGCAGCCCCCTCCCACAGTCAAACACAGATACGCAGTATTTT. Translated, it gives CASSPLPQSNTDTQYF. Full variable domain (missing parts from reference TRBV7-8 and TRBJ2-3): GAGVSQSPRYKVAKRGQDVALRCDPISGHVSLFWYQQALGQGPEFLTYFQNEAQLDKSGLPSDRFFAERPEGSVSTLKIQRTQQEDSAVYLCASSPLPQSNTDTQYFGPGTRLTVL.